These 10 T cell receptor beta chains came from one sample sequenced in a study of blood T cell repertoires in COVID-19. The protocol was immunoSEQ multiplex PCR, while the TCRdb copy is restricted to in-frame clones and leaves out a portion. The sample lists 150,000 to 200,000 clones, more than 80% seen once, with approximately 11% in the top ten. The specimen was peripheral blood. Receptors originate from a human donor in a cohort sampled during active COVID-19.

The rearrangement joins TRBV11-2 to TRBJ2-7; D is possibly TRBD2 (6 bases). In germline, CDR1 is SGHAT, CDR2 FQNNGV. This CDR3 has 15 residues. Trimming left V 5 bases short and J 2 bases short, with 16 bases between. Here the CDR3 DNA reads TGTGCCAGCAGCCCTGACGGGACTTTCGCCTACGAGCAGTACTTC. This codes for CASSPDGTFAYEQYF.

The rearrangement links TRBV5-1 to TRBJ2-2, with 7 bases aligning to TRBD1. The CDR3 runs to 15 residues. CDR1 is SGHRS, CDR2 YFSETQ, per germline. Unmatched junction bases numbered 0, after V lost 0 bases and J lost 1 base. CDR3 amino acids: CASSLGQGNTGELFF. CDR3 coding DNA: TGCGCCAGCAGCTTGGGACAGGGGAACACCGGGGAGCTGTTTTTT.

The rearrangement joins TRBV10-3 to TRBJ1-1; TRBD1 matches 7 bases. Germline trimming cut 10 bases from V and 1 base from J; bases unmatched to any gene: 6. From germline, CDR1 is ENHRY and CDR2 SYGVKD. The CDR3 contains 13 residues. The CDR3 spells CATWDRENTEAFF. In DNA form, the CDR3 reads TGTGCCACTTGGGACAGAGAGAACACTGAAGCTTTCTTT.

The chain joins TRBV11-3 to TRBJ2-5; D call uncertain. Trimming pared 2 bases from V and 6 bases from J, leaving 10 bases between. Germline V gives CDR1 SGHNT, CDR2 YENEEA. There are 13 residues in the CDR3. CDR3 coding DNA: TGTGCCAGCAGCTTAAACTCCCTAAAGACCCAGTACTTC. Its protein is CASSLNSLKTQYF.

J is TRBJ1-2 and V is TRBV5-5, with TRBD1 matching over 7 bases. Germline V gene data show CDR1 as SGHKS and CDR2 as YYEKEE (reference sequence). Trimming removed 3 bases from V and 0 bases from J; junction bases left unmatched: 2. There are 14 residues in the CDR3. This chain's CDR3 is CASSSGTANYGYTF. The DNA for the CDR3 is TGTGCCAGCAGCTCAGGGACAGCTAACTATGGCTACACCTTC.

Sample share makes this clone medium-sized. The CDR3 loop is CASSLLGGNTGELFF. CDR3 nucleotide sequence: TGTGCCAGCAGCTTATTAGGGGGGAACACCGGGGAGCTGTTTTTT. The chain couples TRBV7-3 to TRBJ2-2, with a possible D match to TRBD1 (6 bases). Trimming pared 2 bases from V and 1 base from J, leaving 8 bases between. The germline V gene encodes CDR1 SGHTA and CDR2 FQGTGA. This CDR3 is built from 15 residues.

The V call is TRBV19, the J call TRBJ2-5, with D maybe TRBD1 (6 bases). The CDR3 is made up of 15 amino acids. Germline V gene sequence: CDR1 LNHDA, CDR2 SQIVND (reference sequence). V lost 8 bases to trimming and J lost 0 bases, with 16 bases between them. CDR3 loop: CASGTQGPYQETQYF. The CDR3, as DNA: TGTGCCAGTGGGACCCAGGGGCCTTACCAAGAGACCCAGTACTTC.

The V gene is TRBV7-9, the J gene TRBJ2-5; TRBD1 aligns across 8 bases. This CDR3 contains 17 residues. In germline, CDR1 is SEHNR, CDR2 FQNEAQ (reference sequence). V lost 0 bases and J lost 5; bases outside the gene matches: 11. The DNA of the CDR3 is TGTGCCAGCAGCTTAGCCCAACGACAGGGGTGGTGGGAGACCCAGTACTTC. Residues: CASSLAQRQGWWETQYF.

The chain combines TRBV6-2 or TRBV6-3 with TRBJ2-1, with D maybe TRBD1 (6 bases). Germline V CDR1 and CDR2: MNHEY, SVGEGT. The CDR3 totals 14 residues. Trimming stripped 8 bases from V and 5 bases from J, with 16 bases between. In DNA form, the CDR3 reads TGTGCCAGCTGCCTAGACAGGCACAACAATGAGCAGTTCTTC. Amino acid sequence: CASCLDRHNNEQFF.

V gene TRBV4-3 combines with J gene TRBJ1-2; a weak D match, TRBD1 (6 bases). CDR3 size: 14 residues. Per the germline V gene, CDR1 is LGHNA and CDR2 is YSLEER. Trimming took off 0 bases at V and 5 bases at J, with 10 bases between the two ends. The CDR3 here is CASSQDRGGYGYTF. In DNA, the CDR3 is TGCGCCAGCAGCCAAGACAGGGGAGGGTATGGCTACACCTTC.